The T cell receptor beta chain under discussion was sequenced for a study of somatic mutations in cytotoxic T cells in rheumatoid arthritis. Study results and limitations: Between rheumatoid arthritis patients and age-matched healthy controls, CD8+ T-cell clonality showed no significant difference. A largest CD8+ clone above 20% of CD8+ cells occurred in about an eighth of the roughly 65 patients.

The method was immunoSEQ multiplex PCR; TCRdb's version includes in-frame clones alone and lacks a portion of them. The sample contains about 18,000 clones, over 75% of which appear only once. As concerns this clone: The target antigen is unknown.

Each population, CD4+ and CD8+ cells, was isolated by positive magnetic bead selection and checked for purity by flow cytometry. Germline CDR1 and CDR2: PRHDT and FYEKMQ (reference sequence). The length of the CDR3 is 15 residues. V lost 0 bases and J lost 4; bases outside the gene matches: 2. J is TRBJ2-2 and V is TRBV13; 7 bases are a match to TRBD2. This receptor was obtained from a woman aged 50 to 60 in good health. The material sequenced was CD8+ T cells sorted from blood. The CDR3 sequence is CASSLGSGGTGELFF. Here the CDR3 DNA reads TGTGCCAGCAGCTTAGGCTCGGGGGGCACCGGGGAGCTGTTTTTT.